Each of the 16 T cell receptor beta chains below was sequenced from the same sample in a study of beta chain features in type 1 diabetes. Expressed TCRB transcripts were sequenced, since all the RNA that had been isolated was reverse transcribed. Assay used: immunoSEQ multiplex PCR; TCRdb lists only in-frame clones, some missing. Among 250,000 to 300,000 clones listed, under 8.5% were seen once. Specimen: central memory CD4+ T cells from blood. The receptors were sampled from a woman between 18 and 29 years old in good health.

This chain connects TRBV27 to TRBJ2-1; 7 bases are a match to TRBD2. This CDR3 contains 15 residues. J gave up 7 bases and V 1 base, and 7 bases lay outside the gene matches. In germline, CDR1 is MNHEY, CDR2 SMNVEV (reference sequence). DNA of the CDR3: TGTGCCAGCAGTTTATGGTCTAGCGGTTGGAATGAGCAGTTCTTC. Translation gives CASSLWSSGWNEQFF.

The genes are TRBV7-9 and TRBJ2-4, with a possible D match to TRBD1 (6 bases). V was shortened by 5 bases and J by 8 bases, with 19 bases between the two germline ends. Per germline, CDR1 SEHNR and CDR2 FQNEAQ (reference sequence). The CDR3 length is 15 residues. The CDR3, as DNA: TGTGCCAGCAGCCTCAGGGGCAGGGGCGTAGACATTCAGTACTTC. Its translation is CASSLRGRGVDIQYF.

This clone was counted a few times. The CDR3 spells CSGEVGNSYEQYF. In nucleotides, the CDR3 is TGCAGCGGCGAGGTTGGAAACTCCTACGAGCAGTACTTC. This sequence joins TRBV29-1 and TRBJ2-7; D remains ambiguous. The CDR3 runs 13 residues. V lost 7 bases and J lost 0, with 13 bases in between. Germline CDR1 reads SQVTM; CDR2 reads ANQGSEA.

This clone was seen more than once but under ten times. This rearrangement joins TRBV12-2 to TRBJ2-7; TRBD2, the table's D call, lacks a check against the DNA. TRBV12-2 represents a pseudogene. The CDR3 is made up of 15 amino acids. This CDR3 is CASRLAQGLENEQYF. CDR3 in DNA: TGTGCAAGTCGCTTAGCGCAGGGACTAGAAAACGAGCAGTACTTC.

This clone was observed a few times. This chain links TRBV27 with TRBJ1-2; tentatively, D is TRBD1 (6 bases). V lost 7 bases, J lost 3 bases, and 21 bases lay in between. CDR1 and CDR2 from the germline V gene are MNHEY and SMNVEV (reference sequence). This CDR3 is built from 16 residues. The CDR3, as DNA: TGTGCCAGCAAAAACACAGGGATTACGGGTGACTATGGCTACACCTTC. It is translated as CASKNTGITGDYGYTF.

This clone came up a few times. The rearrangement links TRBV27 to TRBJ1-1; D is ambiguous. Per germline, CDR1 MNHEY and CDR2 SMNVEV (reference sequence). Trimming cost V 2 bases and J 3 bases, with 7 bases left between them. This CDR3 spans 13 amino acids. CDR3 DNA sequence: TGTGCCAGCAGTTTAAAGGCCTACACTGAAGCTTTCTTT. Protein sequence: CASSLKAYTEAFF.

This clone was seen many times. V usage is TRBV28 and J usage is TRBJ1-6; D is possibly TRBD1 (5 bases). Germline values: CDR1 MDHEN, CDR2 SYDVKM. The CDR3 totals 17 residues. V gave up 4 bases and J gave up 3 bases, with 16 bases separating them. The CDR3 sequence: CASSSQRGTDYNSPLHF. CDR3 bases: TGTGCCAGCAGTTCCCAACGGGGGACGGACTATAATTCACCCCTCCACTTT.

This clone was recorded a few times. The V gene is TRBV2, the J gene TRBJ1-4; D call uncertain. This CDR3 is 12 amino acids long. From germline, CDR1 is SNHLY and CDR2 FYNNEI. The V gene lost 4 bases and the J gene lost 5 bases, with 5 bases spanning the gap. The DNA for the CDR3 is TGTGCCAGCAGTGCGACGAATGAAAAACTGTTTTTT. This encodes CASSATNEKLFF. Supplemented by reference TRBV2 and TRBJ1-4, the full variable domain reads EPEVTQTPSHQVTQMGQEVILRCVPISNHLYFYWYRQILGQKVEFLVSFYNNEISEKSEIFDDQFSVERPDGSNFTLKIRSTKLEDSAMYFCASSATNEKLFFGSGTQLSVL.

The CDR3: CASSRKGGGYGYTF. CDR3 DNA sequence: TGTGCCAGCAGCCGGAAGGGGGGCGGCTATGGCTACACCTTC. This rearrangement joins TRBV5-6 to TRBJ1-2; TRBD1 might be the D (6 bases). This CDR3 is built from 14 residues. Trimming removed 4 bases from V and 4 bases from J, with 14 bases in between. Per the germline V gene, CDR1 is SGHDT and CDR2 is YYEEEE.

This clone was seen more than once but under ten times. The CDR3 loop is CASSVNRGDTEAFF. The DNA of the CDR3 is TGTGCCAGCAGCGTGAACAGGGGAGACACTGAAGCTTTCTTT. The chain links TRBV7-9 to TRBJ1-1; 7 bases align to TRBD1. This CDR3 region has 14 residues. The ends lost 5 bases at V and 3 bases at J; junction bases unmatched: 6. CDR1 and CDR2 from the germline V gene are SEHNR and FQNEAQ (reference sequence).

There are many counts of this clone. The chain combines TRBV19 with TRBJ2-1; no clear D. Trimming took 5 bases from V and 9 from J, leaving 11 bases between them. This CDR3 is 12 amino acids long. CDR1 and CDR2 (germline): LNHDA, SQIVND (reference sequence). CDR3 DNA: TGTGCCAGTAGTCCACCGTGGGGTGAGCAGTTCTTC. Its protein is CASSPPWGEQFF.

This clone was picked up a small number of times. The chain's CDR3 is CASSSETPYNSPLHF. Written as DNA, the CDR3 is TGCGCCAGCAGCTCCGAGACCCCCTATAATTCACCCCTCCACTTT. The chain carries TRBV5-1 and TRBJ1-6; D ambiguous. The CDR3 runs to 15 residues. With 3 bases removed from V and 2 bases from J, the gap between germline ends came to 9 bases. The V gene's germline CDR1 is SGHRS and CDR2 YFSETQ.

The chain carries TRBV5-4 and TRBJ2-7; D ambiguous. CDR1 and CDR2 from the germline V gene are SGHNT and YYREEE (reference sequence). V dropped 0 bases and J dropped 2 bases, with 6 bases sitting between them. The CDR3 consists of 13 residues. The CDR3 sequence is CASSLDQTYEQYV. CDR3 coding DNA: TGTGCCAGCAGCTTGGACCAGACCTACGAGCAGTACGTC.

This clone was picked up a small number of times. The J gene is TRBJ2-7, the V gene TRBV30, with D perhaps matching TRBD2 (6 bases). CDR3 size: 19 residues. V was trimmed by 2 bases and J by 4 bases, leaving 30 bases between them. The germline CDR1 and CDR2 sequences are GTSNPN and SVGIG (reference sequence). The chain's CDR3 is CAWSPPGRYFVGVPYEQYF. CDR3 in DNA: TGTGCCTGGAGTCCTCCCGGGAGATATTTTGTGGGGGTTCCATACGAGCAGTACTTC.

In this sample, this clone turned up a few times. V gene TRBV5-5 combines with J gene TRBJ2-1; D is unresolved. The V gene's germline CDR1 is SGHKS and CDR2 YYEKEE (reference sequence). This CDR3 is built from 15 residues. V was trimmed by 2 bases and J by 1 base, leaving 10 bases between them. CDR3 loop: CASSLNGVSYNEQFF. CDR3 coding DNA: TGTGCCAGCAGCTTAAATGGGGTTTCCTACAATGAGCAGTTCTTC. The variable domain in full, completed from reference TRBV5-5 and TRBJ2-1, reads DAGVTQSPTHLIKTRGQQVTLRCSPISGHKSVSWYQQVLGQGPQFIFQYYEKEERGRGNFPDRFSARQFPNYSSELNVNALLLGDSALYLCASSLNGVSYNEQFFGPGTRLTVL.

This clone was seen a single time. The chain links TRBV2 to TRBJ1-5; the D is unclear. This CDR3 contains 13 residues. In germline, CDR1 is SNHLY, CDR2 FYNNEI. V lost 4 bases, J lost 4 bases, and 8 bases lay in between. The DNA for the CDR3 is TGTGCCAGCAGTGGAAGTGGGAATCAGCCCCAGCATTTT. Protein: CASSGSGNQPQHF.